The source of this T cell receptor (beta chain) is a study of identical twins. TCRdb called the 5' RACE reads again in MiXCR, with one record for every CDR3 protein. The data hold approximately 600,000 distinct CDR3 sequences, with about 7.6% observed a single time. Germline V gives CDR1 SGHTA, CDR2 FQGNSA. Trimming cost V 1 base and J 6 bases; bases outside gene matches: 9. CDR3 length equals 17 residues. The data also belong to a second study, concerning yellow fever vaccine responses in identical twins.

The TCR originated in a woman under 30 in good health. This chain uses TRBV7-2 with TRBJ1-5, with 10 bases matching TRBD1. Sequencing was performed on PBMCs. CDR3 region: CASSLGAATGGSQPQHF. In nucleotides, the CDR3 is TGTGCCAGCAGCTTAGGCGCCGCGACAGGGGGCAGTCAGCCCCAGCATTTT.